This entry features one T cell receptor (beta chain) sequence. Its antigen is unidentified. This record comes from a study of cytomegalovirus exposure and HLA in healthy donors. The study, taken as a whole, reports: Being productive about 87% or about 30% of the time was typical of most TCR beta V segments in an earlier analysis. As was reported, the HLA-A and HLA-B alleles of most subjects were accurately predicted from TCR beta sequences.

PCR primers comprised 60 Vbeta and 13 Jbeta primers. Here immunoSEQ multiplex PCR was the method, and the copy in TCRdb shows in-frame clones only, minus some. Of approximately 180,000 clones in the sample, over 75% were seen once. This CDR3 has 14 amino acids. Germline V CDR1 and CDR2: MRHNA, SNTAGT. Unmatched junction bases numbered 3, after V lost 5 bases and J lost 6 bases. Sequencing was carried out using PBMCs. This TCR was recovered from a girl under two years old in good health and CMV-seronegative. The chain recombines TRBV6-4 with TRBJ2-2; 10 bases align to TRBD2. The DNA of the CDR3 is TGTGCCAGCAGTCCCAGCGGGGGGGCCGGGGAGCTGTTTTTT. It encodes CASSPSGGAGELFF.